The 31 T cell receptor beta chains below were found in one sample sequenced in a study of beta chain features in type 1 diabetes. Of the isolated RNA, all was reverse transcribed, and so the sequenced material was expressed TCRB transcripts. Some clones are missing from TCRdb's copy, which holds only in-frame ones; the method was immunoSEQ multiplex PCR. The sample holds roughly 290,000 clones, under 8.5% seen once. The sample taken for sequencing was central memory CD4+ T cells from blood. Receptors originate from a woman under 30 in good health.

This clone occurred a few times. The V call is TRBV6-1, the J call TRBJ2-1; 7 bases fit TRBD1. Germline assignment: CDR1 MNHNS and CDR2 SASEGT. The V segment lost 6 bases and the J segment 0 bases; nucleotides outside the gene matches: 5. The CDR3 runs 15 residues. The CDR3 DNA reads TGTGCCAGCAGGGCCCGGACAGGCTCCTACAATGAGCAGTTCTTC. It encodes CASRARTGSYNEQFF.

A few counts support this clone. V and J are TRBV6-1 and TRBJ2-7; D is possibly TRBD2 (5 bases). The CDR3 is 13 residues long. CDR1 is MNHNS, CDR2 SASEGT, per germline. V was clipped by 6 bases and J by 5 bases, with 14 bases between them. CDR3 nucleotides: TGTGCCAGCAGCCCTCATACGGGGAACGAGCAGTACTTC. Translated, it gives CASSPHTGNEQYF.

This clone was counted between two and nine times. The chain recombines TRBV21-1 with TRBJ1-4. TRBV21-1 is termed a pseudogene. The CDR3 loop spans 16 amino acids. This chain's CDR3 is CASSKVAVSGNEKLFF. The CDR3 coding sequence is TGTGCCAGCAGCAAAGTGGCGGTGTCAGGAAATGAAAAACTGTTTTTT.

The chain joins TRBV7-2 to TRBJ2-7; D remains ambiguous. The germline V gene has CDR1 SGHTA and CDR2 FQGNSA. V was pared by 2 bases and J by 6 bases, with 8 bases between. This CDR3 comprises 12 residues. DNA for the CDR3: TGTGCCAGCAGCTTACCCCCGGGCGAGCAGTACTTC. Translation: CASSLPPGEQYF.

The rearrangement uses TRBV9 and TRBJ2-2; 7 bases align to TRBD2. This CDR3 contains 17 residues. V shed 0 bases, J shed 4 bases, and the junction held 9 bases outside the gene matches. From germline, CDR1 is SGDLS and CDR2 YYNGEE. The CDR3 reads CASSVGASGRGTGELFF. The CDR3 region has the DNA TGTGCCAGCAGCGTAGGAGCTAGCGGACGGGGCACCGGGGAGCTGTTTTTT. Drawing the rest from reference TRBV9 and TRBJ2-2, the complete variable domain is DSGVTQTPKHLITATGQRVTLRCSPRSGDLSVYWYQQSLDQGLQFLIQYYNGEERAKGNILERFSAQQFPDLHSELNLSSLELGDSALYFCASSVGASGRGTGELFFGEGSRLTVL.

CDR3 sequence: CASSLSAAGAGTQYF. The CDR3 nucleotides are TGTGCCAGCAGTTTATCGGCAGCGGGAGCTGGTACGCAGTATTTT. The genes are TRBV27 and TRBJ2-3; 8 bases map to TRBD2. The CDR3 has 15 amino acids. Germline V gene lookup returns CDR1 MNHEY and CDR2 SMNVEV (reference sequence). The trim removed 0 bases at V and 8 bases at J, leaving 7 bases unmatched.

This clone has more than one count but fewer than ten. The chain is built from TRBV10-3 and TRBJ1-5; 7 positions agree with TRBD1. Germline V gene sequence: CDR1 ENHRY, CDR2 SYGVKD. The CDR3 has 13 residues. With V trimmed by 5 bases and J by 6 bases, 4 bases remained unmatched. The CDR3 nucleotides read TGTGCCATCAGTACAGGGGTGACTCAGCCCCAGCATTTT. Protein: CAISTGVTQPQHF.

In its sample, this clone was seen a few times. The chain couples TRBV11-3 to TRBJ2-3; 7 bases are shared with TRBD1. Germline-derived CDR1 and CDR2 are SGHNT and YENEEA. J gave up 0 bases and V 5 bases, and 5 bases lay outside the gene matches. The CDR3 covers 15 residues. As DNA, the CDR3 is TGTGCCAGCAGCCAAGGGGGCGGGAGCACAGATACGCAGTATTTT. It encodes CASSQGGGSTDTQYF.

V usage is TRBV7-2 and J usage is TRBJ2-1, with D hard to call. Trimming took off 6 bases at V and 1 base at J, with 10 bases between the two ends. The CDR3 runs to 14 residues. In germline, CDR1 is SGHTA, CDR2 FQGNSA. The CDR3 region is CASSTMSSYNEQFF. The CDR3 coding sequence is TGTGCCAGCAGTACAATGAGTTCCTACAATGAGCAGTTCTTC.

At least ten counts were recorded for this clone. The genes are TRBV5-6 and TRBJ2-6, with 9 nucleotides matching TRBD1. Trimming removed 4 bases from V and 4 bases from J; junction bases left unmatched: 9. The CDR3 runs 17 residues. CDR1 SGHDT and CDR2 YYEEEE come from the germline V gene. In DNA, the CDR3 is TGTGCCAGCAGCCAAACGGGACAGGGCGGCGGGGCCAACGTCCTGACTTTC. Translated: CASSQTGQGGGANVLTF.

V and J are TRBV7-8 and TRBJ1-6; D call uncertain. This CDR3 is built from 15 residues. Trimming stripped 5 bases from V and 10 bases from J, with 18 bases between. The germline gives CDR1 SGHVS, CDR2 FQNEAQ. CDR3 nucleotides: TGTGCCAGCAGCCCCGGTCGTGGCAGCGACTCACCCCTCCACTTT. Its translation is CASSPGRGSDSPLHF.

This clone was recorded many times. This chain links TRBV7-6 with TRBJ1-3; D remains ambiguous. Trimming removed 5 bases at V and 2 bases at J, with 19 bases between. CDR3 length: 17 residues. Germline V CDR1 and CDR2: SGHVS, FNYEAQ. As DNA, the CDR3 is TGTGCCAGCAGCCAGCTCATCTCACTAGAACCTGGAAACACCATATATTTT. It yields the protein CASSQLISLEPGNTIYF. Drawing the rest from reference TRBV7-6 and TRBJ1-3, the complete variable domain is GAGVSQSPRYKVTKRGQDVALRCDPISGHVSLYWYRQALGQGPEFLTYFNYEAQQDKSGLPNDRFSAERPEGSISTLTIQRTEQRDSAMYRCASSQLISLEPGNTIYFGEGSWLTVV.

The table lists this clone with a few counts. J is TRBJ2-6 and V is TRBV7-9; maybe TRBD1 (6 bases). Trimming stripped 8 bases from V and 0 bases from J, with 14 bases between. CDR3 length equals 16 residues. Germline V gene lookup returns CDR1 SEHNR and CDR2 FQNEAQ (reference sequence). The CDR3 region has the DNA TGTGCCAGCCCACTCAGGGGCGGCTCTGGGGCCAACGTCCTGACTTTC. Its translation: CASPLRGGSGANVLTF.

About this clone itself: This sequence may be a read error, since a much larger clone differs from it by one base. This sample also contains other DNA sequences that code for the same CDR3. The CDR3 region is CASSSRVTEAFF. Here the CDR3 DNA reads TGTGCCAGCAGTTCCAGAGTCACTGAAGCTTTCTTT. V usage is TRBV28 and J usage is TRBJ1-1; D is undetermined. This CDR3 is 12 amino acids long. Germline-derived CDR1 and CDR2 are MDHEN and SYDVKM. V lost 4 bases, J lost 4 bases, and 7 bases lay in between.

This clone was counted between two and nine times. The chain joins TRBV7-2 to TRBJ2-7, with D unclear. The CDR3 is 14 residues long. The germline CDR1 and CDR2 sequences are SGHTA and FQGNSA. The V end was cut by 6 bases, the J end by 2 bases, with 14 bases between. Here the CDR3 reads CASRINLAAYEQYF. CDR3 nucleotide sequence: TGTGCCAGCAGGATTAACTTGGCTGCCTACGAGCAGTACTTC.

This clone was found a few times. Other nucleotide sequences from this sample produce the same CDR3. The chain links TRBV7-2 to TRBJ2-5; D is unclear. From germline, CDR1 is SGHTA and CDR2 FQGNSA. The length of the CDR3 is 11 residues. The ends were cut back, 2 bases at V and 4 bases at J, with 2 bases in the middle. The CDR3 DNA is TGTGCCAGCAGCTTATCAGAGACCCAGTACTTC. Translation: CASSLSETQYF.

This clone was detected a few times. In the same sample, other DNA sequences code for this CDR3. The chain uses TRBV11-3 and TRBJ2-5; 10 nucleotides line up with TRBD1. The CDR3 is 16 residues long. Germline values: CDR1 SGHNT, CDR2 YENEEA. After removal of 2 bases from V and 5 bases from J, the junction contained 8 bases not matched to a gene. DNA for the CDR3: TGTGCCAGCAGCTTAAGGGCGCTGGACAGGGGGGAGACCCAGTACTTC. It is translated as CASSLRALDRGETQYF.

The J gene is TRBJ1-1, the V gene TRBV7-2; D call uncertain. The CDR3 is 14 amino acids. CDR1 is SGHTA and CDR2 is FQGNSA in the germline V gene. Deletions cut 5 bases from V and 0 bases from J, with 10 bases between. DNA for the CDR3: TGTGCCAGCAGCCCTACCGTATTGAACACTGAAGCTTTCTTT. It translates to CASSPTVLNTEAFF.

The V gene is TRBV2, the J gene TRBJ1-1, with D uncertain. V was clipped by 8 bases and J by 0 bases, with 13 bases between them. This CDR3 has 14 amino acids. Germline CDR1 and CDR2: SNHLY and FYNNEI. The DNA for the CDR3 is TGTGCCAGCCTAGGAGGGAAGATGAACACTGAAGCTTTCTTT. Residues: CASLGGKMNTEAFF.

This clone appeared a few times. The genes are TRBV7-9 and TRBJ1-3; 9 bases align to TRBD1. The V and J ends lost 5 bases and 4 bases, in that order; junction bases with no gene match: 6. Per germline, CDR1 SEHNR and CDR2 FQNEAQ (reference sequence). The CDR3 covers 15 residues. As DNA, the CDR3 is TGTGCCAGCAGCCCGGGACAGGGCCCAGGAAACACCATATATTTT. This sequence encodes CASSPGQGPGNTIYF.

This chain uses TRBV30 with TRBJ1-2; D gene unclear. Per the germline V gene, CDR1 is GTSNPN and CDR2 is SVGIG (reference sequence). Between the trimmed V and J ends, which lost 3 bases and 4 bases, there was a span of 15 bases. The CDR3 is made up of 14 amino acids. CDR3 DNA: TGTGCCTGGAGGCCTGGCACCGCGGGCTATGGCTACACCTTC. Translated: CAWRPGTAGYGYTF. Using reference TRBV30 and TRBJ1-2 for the parts outside the CDR3, the full variable domain is SQTIHQWPATLVQPVGSPLSLECTVEGTSNPNLYWYRQAAGRGLQLLFYSVGIGQISSEVPQNLSASRPQDRQFILSSKKLLLSDSGFYLCAWRPGTAGYGYTFGSGTRLTVV.

This clone turned up a few times. CDR3 sequence (DNA): TGTGCCAGCAGTTTATCGGGACAGGGATGGGAGACCCAGTACTTC. Translating it yields CASSLSGQGWETQYF. This chain joins TRBV27 and TRBJ2-5; 9 nucleotides agree with TRBD1. The CDR3 consists of 15 residues. The V segment lost 0 bases and the J segment 5 bases; nucleotides outside the gene matches: 4. Germline assignment: CDR1 MNHEY and CDR2 SMNVEV (reference sequence).

This clone was observed once. CDR3 sequence (DNA): TGCGCCAGCAGCCAAGTTGGGACAGCGCTTTCCTACGAGCAGTACTTC. This sequence encodes CASSQVGTALSYEQYF. The chain uses TRBV4-1 and TRBJ2-7, with 7 bases that match TRBD1. Germline CDR1 and CDR2: MGHRA and YSYEKL. After removal of 1 base from V and 1 base from J, the junction contained 7 bases not matched to a gene. The CDR3 extends over 16 amino acids.

This clone was detected a few times. The chain is built from TRBV5-1 and TRBJ1-4, with 7 bases aligning to TRBD1. In germline, CDR1 is SGHRS, CDR2 YFSETQ. V shed 7 bases and J 7 bases; nucleotides not matched to a gene: 4. This CDR3 comprises 12 residues. CDR3 in amino acids: CASSSGGEKLFF. The DNA for the CDR3 is TGCGCCAGCTCCTCAGGGGGTGAAAAACTGTTTTTT.

The V and J genes are TRBV2 and TRBJ2-3; D perhaps matches TRBD1 (5 bases). Germline V gives CDR1 SNHLY, CDR2 FYNNEI. V lost 8 bases to trimming and J lost 4 bases, with 7 bases between them. The CDR3 is 11 amino acids. The CDR3 is CASGAPDTQYF. The DNA for the CDR3 is TGTGCCAGCGGGGCCCCAGATACGCAGTATTTT.

This clone was counted a few times. The J gene is TRBJ1-4, the V gene TRBV5-4; D gene unclear. CDR1 is SGHNT, CDR2 YYREEE, per germline (reference sequence). The CDR3 is 13 residues long. Trimming left V 7 bases short and J 7 bases short, with 14 bases between. The CDR3 is CASGKGPGEKLFF. Written as DNA, the CDR3 is TGTGCCAGCGGGAAAGGACCGGGTGAAAAACTGTTTTTT.

In its sample, this clone was seen many times. The V call is TRBV27, the J call TRBJ1-2; perhaps TRBD1 as D (5 bases). Trimming took off 3 bases at V and 7 bases at J, with 15 bases between the two ends. The CDR3 extends over 14 amino acids. Germline-derived CDR1 and CDR2 are MNHEY and SMNVEV (reference sequence). The CDR3 region has the DNA TGTGCCAGCAGTTTGACAGTTAGTTTTGGTGGCTACACCTTC. Translation: CASSLTVSFGGYTF.

This rearrangement joins TRBV7-2 to TRBJ1-3; no clear D. V was pared by 2 bases and J by 6 bases, with 11 bases between. The CDR3 has 14 residues. Germline assignment: CDR1 SGHTA and CDR2 FQGNSA. DNA of the CDR3: TGTGCCAGCAGCTTACCGATCACCGAAAACACCATATATTTT. This translates into CASSLPITENTIYF.

This sequence joins TRBV19 and TRBJ2-3, with D unresolved. CDR1 and CDR2 from the germline V gene are LNHDA and SQIVND (reference sequence). Trimming removed 3 bases at V and 2 bases at J, with 9 bases between. This CDR3 contains 14 residues. The CDR3 region is CASSITWSTDTQYF. CDR3 coding DNA: TGTGCCAGTAGTATCACGTGGTCCACAGATACGCAGTATTTT.

CDR3 loop: CASRERGRTGELFF. The CDR3 bases are TGTGCCAGCAGGGAGAGGGGGCGAACCGGGGAGCTGTTTTTT. The chain uses TRBV6-1 and TRBJ2-2; 7 bases align to TRBD1. Germline CDR1 reads MNHNS; CDR2 reads SASEGT. The V segment lost 6 bases and the J segment 5 bases; nucleotides outside the gene matches: 6. The CDR3 runs 14 residues.

The genes are TRBV19 and TRBJ1-2; D is unresolved. V was shortened by 0 bases and J by 5 bases, with 13 bases between the two germline ends. Germline values: CDR1 LNHDA, CDR2 SQIVND (reference sequence). CDR3 size: 15 residues. CDR3 region: CASSIDRAGPYGYTF. For the CDR3, the DNA is TGTGCCAGTAGTATAGATCGGGCTGGGCCATATGGCTACACCTTC. Variable domain in full (rest from reference TRBV19 and TRBJ1-2): DGGITQSPKYLFRKEGQNVTLSCEQNLNHDAMYWYRQDPGQGLRLIYYSQIVNDFQKGDIAEGYSVSREKKESFPLTVTSAQKNPTAFYLCASSIDRAGPYGYTFGSGTRLTVV.